This T cell receptor beta chain was sequenced during a study of early T cells in non-severe SARS-CoV-2 infection. Looking at the study overall: The sequenced material was bulk RNA from unsorted whole blood, and its chains were unpaired. Study outcomes and limitations: Matching against VDJdb likely underestimated virus-specific expansions, favoring anti-spike CD8.

Unique molecular identifiers (one per individual cDNA molecule) were attached. TCRdb reprocessed the 5' RACE reads via MiXCR and lists one record per CDR3 protein. The sample lists 26,000 or so distinct CDR3 sequences; 4.5% to 6% were seen once. This clonotype came up a few times. Its specificity is not known. This CDR3 has 16 residues. The germline V gene encodes CDR1 SGHDT and CDR2 YYEEEE. V trimming: 0 bases; J trimming: 2 bases; junction bases outside the gene matches: 4. Sequencing was done on a sample of whole blood. The V gene is TRBV5-6, the J gene TRBJ2-2; 7 positions agree with TRBD1. The TCR sequence derives from an adult who was a healthcare worker with PCR-confirmed SARS-CoV-2 infection or an uninfected control (not recorded which). CDR3 sequence (DNA): TGTGCCAGCAGCTTGGGGTACAGGGGTAACACCGGGGAGCTGTTTTTT. Its translation is CASSLGYRGNTGELFF.